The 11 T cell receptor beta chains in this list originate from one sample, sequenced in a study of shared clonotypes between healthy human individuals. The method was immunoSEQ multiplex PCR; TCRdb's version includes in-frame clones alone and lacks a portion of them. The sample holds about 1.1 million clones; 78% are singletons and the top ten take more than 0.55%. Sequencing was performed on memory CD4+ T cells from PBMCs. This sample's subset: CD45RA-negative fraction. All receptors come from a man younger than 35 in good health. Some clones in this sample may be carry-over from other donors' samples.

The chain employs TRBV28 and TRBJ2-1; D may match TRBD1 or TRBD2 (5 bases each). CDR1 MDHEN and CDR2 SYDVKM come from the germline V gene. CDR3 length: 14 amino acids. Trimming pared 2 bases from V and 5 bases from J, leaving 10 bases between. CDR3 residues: CASSLAGTNNEQFF. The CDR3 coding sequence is TGTGCCAGCAGTTTAGCCGGGACGAACAATGAGCAGTTCTTC. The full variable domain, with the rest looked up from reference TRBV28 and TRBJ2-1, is DVKVTQSSRYLVKRTGEKVFLECVQDMDHENMFWYRQDPGLGLRLIYFSYDVKMKEKGDIPEGYSVSREKKERFSLILESASTNQTSMYLCASSLAGTNNEQFFGPGTRLTVL.

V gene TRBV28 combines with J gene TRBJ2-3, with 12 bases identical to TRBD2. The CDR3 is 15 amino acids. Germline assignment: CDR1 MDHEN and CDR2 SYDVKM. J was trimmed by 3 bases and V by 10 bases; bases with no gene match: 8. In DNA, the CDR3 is TGTGCCACCGCTAGCGGGAGGGTGGGGACAGATACGCAGTATTTT. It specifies CATASGRVGTDTQYF.

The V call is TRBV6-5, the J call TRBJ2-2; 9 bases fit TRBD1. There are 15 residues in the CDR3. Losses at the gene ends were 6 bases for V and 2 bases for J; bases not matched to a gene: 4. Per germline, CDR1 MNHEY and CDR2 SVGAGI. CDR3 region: CASRTTGGNTGELFF. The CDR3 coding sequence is TGTGCCAGCAGGACCACAGGGGGCAACACCGGGGAGCTGTTTTTT.

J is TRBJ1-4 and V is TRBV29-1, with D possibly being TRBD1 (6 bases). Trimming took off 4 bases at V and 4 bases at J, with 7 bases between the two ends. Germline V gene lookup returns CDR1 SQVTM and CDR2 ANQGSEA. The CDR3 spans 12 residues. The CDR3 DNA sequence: TGCAGCGTTGTGGGACATAATGAAAAACTGTTTTTT. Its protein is CSVVGHNEKLFF.

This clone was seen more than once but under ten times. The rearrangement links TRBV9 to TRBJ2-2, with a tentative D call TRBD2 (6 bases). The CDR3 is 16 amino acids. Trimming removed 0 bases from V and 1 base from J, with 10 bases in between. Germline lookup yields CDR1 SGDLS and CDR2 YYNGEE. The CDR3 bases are TGTGCCAGCAGCGTAGGACTAGTTCAGAACACCGGGGAGCTGTTTTTT. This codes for CASSVGLVQNTGELFF.

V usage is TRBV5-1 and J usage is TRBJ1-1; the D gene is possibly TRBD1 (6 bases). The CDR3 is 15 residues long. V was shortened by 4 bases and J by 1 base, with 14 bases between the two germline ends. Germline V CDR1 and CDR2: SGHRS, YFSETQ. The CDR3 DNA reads TGCGCCAGCAGCCTGGCCGGGACACGGAACACTGAAGCTTTCTTT. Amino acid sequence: CASSLAGTRNTEAFF. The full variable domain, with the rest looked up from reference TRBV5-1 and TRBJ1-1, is KAGVTQTPRYLIKTRGQQVTLSCSPISGHRSVSWYQQTPGQGLQFLFEYFSETQRNKGNFPGRFSGRQFSNSRSEMNVSTLELGDSALYLCASSLAGTRNTEAFFGQGTRLTVV.

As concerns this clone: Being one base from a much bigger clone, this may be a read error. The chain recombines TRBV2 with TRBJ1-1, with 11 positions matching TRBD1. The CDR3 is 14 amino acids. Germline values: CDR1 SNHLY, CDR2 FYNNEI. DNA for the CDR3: TGTGCCAGCAGTGCATCCGGGACAGGGGGGGAAGCTTCCTTT. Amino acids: CASSASGTGGEASF.

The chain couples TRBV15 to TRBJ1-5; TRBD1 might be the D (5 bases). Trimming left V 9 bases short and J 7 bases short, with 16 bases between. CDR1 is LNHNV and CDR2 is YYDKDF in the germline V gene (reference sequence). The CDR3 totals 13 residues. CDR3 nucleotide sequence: TGTGCCACGGGACGGATTCCTTCACAGCCCCAGCATTTT. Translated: CATGRIPSQPQHF.

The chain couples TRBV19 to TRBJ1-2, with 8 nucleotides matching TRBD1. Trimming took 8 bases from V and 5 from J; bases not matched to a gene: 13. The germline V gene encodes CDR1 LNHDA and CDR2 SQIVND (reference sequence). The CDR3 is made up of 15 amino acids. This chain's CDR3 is CASSKNRGFGYGYTF. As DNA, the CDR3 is TGTGCCAGTTCTAAGAACAGGGGGTTTGGGTATGGCTACACCTTC.

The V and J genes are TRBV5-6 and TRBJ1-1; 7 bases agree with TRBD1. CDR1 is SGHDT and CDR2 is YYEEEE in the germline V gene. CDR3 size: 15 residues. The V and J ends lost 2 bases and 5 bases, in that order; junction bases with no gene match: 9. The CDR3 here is CASSLRQGGNTEAFF. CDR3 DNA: TGTGCCAGCAGCTTAAGACAGGGAGGGAATACTGAAGCTTTCTTT.

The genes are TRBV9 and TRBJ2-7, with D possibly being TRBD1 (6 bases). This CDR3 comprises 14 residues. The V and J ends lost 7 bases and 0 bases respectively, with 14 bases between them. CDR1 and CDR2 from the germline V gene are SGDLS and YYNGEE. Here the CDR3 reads CASGLDSSSYEQYF. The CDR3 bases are TGTGCCAGCGGGCTGGACAGTAGCTCCTACGAGCAGTACTTC. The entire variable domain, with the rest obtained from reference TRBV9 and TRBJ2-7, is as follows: DSGVTQTPKHLITATGQRVTLRCSPRSGDLSVYWYQQSLDQGLQFLIQYYNGEERAKGNILERFSAQQFPDLHSELNLSSLELGDSALYFCASGLDSSSYEQYFGPGTRLTVT.